The 10 T cell receptor beta chains given below trace back to one sample, sequenced in a study of blood T cell repertoires in COVID-19. Sequencing was performed with immunoSEQ multiplex PCR; in TCRdb, only in-frame clones are kept and a portion is missing. In the table there are just under 350,000 clones, 85% to 90% of which are singletons. The sequencing sample was made of peripheral blood. The source of these receptors is a woman aged 70-85 years with COVID-19, enrolled during active disease.

The rearrangement joins TRBV6-5 to TRBJ2-1; 10 positions match TRBD1. The germline V gene has CDR1 MNHEY and CDR2 SVGAGI. V was clipped by 6 bases and J by 10 bases; unmatched bases: 12. This CDR3 region has 15 residues. CDR3 amino acids: CASRPDRGPTREQFF. The CDR3 coding sequence is TGTGCCAGCAGACCCGACAGGGGGCCTACCCGCGAGCAGTTCTTC.

The chain carries TRBV14 and TRBJ1-1, with D perhaps matching TRBD1 (5 bases). The CDR3 contains 16 residues. Trimming removed 2 bases from V and 4 bases from J, with 17 bases in between. CDR1 and CDR2 from the germline V gene are SGHDN and FVKESK. For the CDR3, the DNA is TGTGCCAGCAGCCAAAGAGCGTCGGGGGTAAGCACTGAAGCTTTCTTT. This codes for CASSQRASGVSTEAFF.

A remark on this clone: This specimen includes other DNA sequences encoding the same CDR3. The V call is TRBV5-1, the J call TRBJ1-1; D possibly corresponds to TRBD1 (6 bases). Germline V gene data show CDR1 as SGHRS and CDR2 as YFSETQ. V gave up 0 bases and J gave up 2 bases, with 11 bases separating them. This CDR3 has 15 residues. This CDR3 reads CASSLEGRGNTEAFF. In nucleotides, the CDR3 is TGCGCCAGCAGCTTGGAGGGCAGGGGCAACACTGAAGCTTTCTTT.

J is TRBJ1-1 and V is TRBV18, with a tentative D call TRBD1 (6 bases). Germline CDR1 and CDR2: KGHSH and LQKENI. The V end was cut by 2 bases, the J end by 4 bases, with 11 bases between. This CDR3 is 14 amino acids long. CDR3 in amino acids: CASSPYRVGTEAFF. The CDR3 nucleotides read TGTGCCAGCTCACCATACAGGGTCGGCACTGAAGCTTTCTTT.

The chain uses TRBV3-1 (or the pseudogene TRBV3-2) and TRBJ1-1, with D hard to call. Germline CDR1 LGHDT, CDR2 YNNKEL (reference sequence). The V and J ends lost 0 bases and 0 bases respectively, with 8 bases between them. This CDR3 is 15 amino acids long. CDR3 residues: CASSQEGRLNTEAFF. The CDR3 DNA is TGTGCCAGCAGCCAAGAGGGCAGATTGAACACTGAAGCTTTCTTT.

The rearrangement joins TRBV12-3 or TRBV12-4 to TRBJ1-1; unclear D gene. The CDR3 has 12 amino acids. The ends were cut back, 3 bases at V and 4 bases at J, with 6 bases in the middle. In DNA form, the CDR3 reads TGTGCCAGCAGTTTCCCGGTCACTGAAGCTTTCTTT. This encodes CASSFPVTEAFF.

The sample holds a few counts of this clone. The genes are TRBV28 and TRBJ2-2; TRBD1 might be the D (5 bases). V was clipped by 6 bases and J by 6 bases, with 17 bases between them. The CDR3 extends over 15 amino acids. The V gene's germline CDR1 is MDHEN and CDR2 SYDVKM. The CDR3 DNA is TGTGCCAGCAGACGTAGGAAGGGGCAATCCGGGGAGCTGTTTTTT. Its protein product is CASRRRKGQSGELFF.

This clone showed up just a few times. The chain combines TRBV4-1 with TRBJ1-1; TRBD1 might be the D (5 bases). Trimming shortened V by 0 bases and J by 6 bases, and 20 bases separated the two germline ends. The CDR3 sequence is 17 residues long. Germline lookup yields CDR1 MGHRA and CDR2 YSYEKL. The CDR3 region is CASSQEIGAQGGSEAFF. CDR3 bases: TGCGCCAGCAGCCAAGAAATTGGGGCCCAAGGTGGCTCTGAAGCTTTCTTT.

A few counts support this clone. This chain connects TRBV11-2 to TRBJ2-7, with D possibly matching TRBD1 (6 bases). The V gene's germline CDR1 is SGHAT and CDR2 FQNNGV. This CDR3 has 15 residues. V lost 0 bases, J lost 4 bases, and 13 bases lay in between. The CDR3 spells CASSLDYGTQYEQYF. In nucleotides, the CDR3 is TGTGCCAGCAGCTTAGACTACGGGACACAATACGAGCAGTACTTC.

This chain connects TRBV3-1 (or the pseudogene TRBV3-2) to TRBJ1-2, with D unclear. Trimming cost V 4 bases and J 7 bases, with 16 bases left between them. Germline V gives CDR1 LGHDT, CDR2 YNNKEL (reference sequence). CDR3 length equals 14 residues. This CDR3 reads CASSLQVSRFGYTF. The CDR3 DNA reads as TGTGCCAGCAGCCTCCAGGTCTCCCGGTTTGGCTACACCTTC.